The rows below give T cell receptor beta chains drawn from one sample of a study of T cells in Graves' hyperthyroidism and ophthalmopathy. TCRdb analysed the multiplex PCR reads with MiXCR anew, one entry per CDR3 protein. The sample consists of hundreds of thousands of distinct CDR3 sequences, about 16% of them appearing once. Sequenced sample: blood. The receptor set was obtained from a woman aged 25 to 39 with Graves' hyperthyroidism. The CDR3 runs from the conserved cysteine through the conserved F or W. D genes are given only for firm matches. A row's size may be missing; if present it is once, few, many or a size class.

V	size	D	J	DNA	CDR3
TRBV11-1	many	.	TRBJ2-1	TGTGCCAGCAGCTTCACTAGTGACATCTACAATGAGCAGTTCTTC	CASSFTSDIYNEQFF
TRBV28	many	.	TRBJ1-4	TGTGCCAGCAGTAAACAGGGTGCTGGAAAACTGTTTTTT	CASSKQGAGKLFF
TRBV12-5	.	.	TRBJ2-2	TGTGCTAGTGGTCCCTCCGGGTGGCCCGGGGAGCTGTTTTTT	CASGPSGWPGELFF
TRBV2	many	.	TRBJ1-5	TGTGCCAGCAGTGATGGAAGGAATCAGCCCCAGCATTTT	CASSDGRNQPQHF
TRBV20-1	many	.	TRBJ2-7	TGCAGTGCTAAAGGGACTGTCAACTACGAGCAGTACTTC	CSAKGTVNYEQYF
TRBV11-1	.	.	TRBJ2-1	TGTGCCAGCAGCTTAGACGGCTACCCTGCCCAGTTCTTC	CASSLDGYPAQFF
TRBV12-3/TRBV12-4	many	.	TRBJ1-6	TGTGCCAGCAGGAACAGAGAAAATAATTCACCCCTCCACTTT	CASRNRENNSPLHF
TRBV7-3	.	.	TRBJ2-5	TGTGCCAGCAGCTTATCGGGCAGTGGAGGGCGCGAGACCCAGTACTTC	CASSLSGSGGRETQYF
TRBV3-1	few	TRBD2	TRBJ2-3	TGTGCCAGCAGTTGGGCGGGAGTGGGCACAGATACGCAGTATTTT	CASSWAGVGTDTQYF
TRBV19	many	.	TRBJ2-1	TGTGCCAGTAGTATAGAGGGCTCCTACAATGAGCAGTTCTTC	CASSIEGSYNEQFF
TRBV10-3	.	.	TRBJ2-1	TGTGCCATCAGTATCGGGAGTGGGTCCTACAATGAGCAGTTCTTC	CAISIGSGSYNEQFF
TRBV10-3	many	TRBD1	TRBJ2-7	TGTGCCATCAGTGACCTGACAGGGACCTACGAGCAGTACTTC	CAISDLTGTYEQYF
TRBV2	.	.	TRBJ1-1	TGTGCCAGCAACGACCGGGGGACTGAAGCTTTCTTT	CASNDRGTEAFF
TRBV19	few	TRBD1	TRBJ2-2	TGTGCCAGTATTCGGACAGGGGGCATCGGGGAGCTGTTTTTT	CASIRTGGIGELFF
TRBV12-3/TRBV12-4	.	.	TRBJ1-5	TGTGCCAGCAGTTACTCGGGGCAGGGAAATAGCAATCAGCCCCAGCATTTT	CASSYSGQGNSNQPQHF
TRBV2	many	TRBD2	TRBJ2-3	TGTGCCAGCAGTCTAGCGGGACCCACAGATACGCAGTATTTT	CASSLAGPTDTQYF
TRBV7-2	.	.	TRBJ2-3	TGTGCCAGCATCAGAACGGGGGACCTTAGTGCAGATACGCAGTATTTT	CASIRTGDLSADTQYF
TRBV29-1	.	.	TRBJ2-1	TGCAGCGTTGAGAACAATGAGCAGTTCTTC	CSVENNEQFF
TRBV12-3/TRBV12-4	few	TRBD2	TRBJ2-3	TGTGCCAGCCGGGTAGCGGGAGGGACAGATACGCAGTATTTT	CASRVAGGTDTQYF
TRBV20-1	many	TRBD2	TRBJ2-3	TGCAGTGCCGGGACTAGCGGGAGGGCAGATACGCAGTATTTT	CSAGTSGRADTQYF
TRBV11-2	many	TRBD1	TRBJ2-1	TGTGCCAGCAGCCCCAGGACAGGGAATCTGTACAATGAGCAGTTCTTC	CASSPRTGNLYNEQFF
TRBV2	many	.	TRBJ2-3	TGTGCCAGCAGTGTCAGGGGAGGCACAGATACGCAGTATTTT	CASSVRGGTDTQYF
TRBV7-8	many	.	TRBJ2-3	TGTGCCAGCAGCTTCCGACTAGACACAAGCACAGATACGCAGTATTTT	CASSFRLDTSTDTQYF
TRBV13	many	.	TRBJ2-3	TGTGCCAGCAGCACCAAGACTAGTACGAAAATGTATACGCAGTATTTT	CASSTKTSTKMYTQYF
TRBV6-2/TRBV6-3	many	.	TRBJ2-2	TGTGCCAGCAGTTATCAAGAGACCGGGGAGCTGTTTTTT	CASSYQETGELFF
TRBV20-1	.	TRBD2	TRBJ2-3	TGCAGTGCTCGGACTAGAGGAGATACGCAGTATTTT	CSARTRGDTQYF
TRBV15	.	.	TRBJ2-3	TGTGCCACCAGCAGAGATCTGAAGGGGGGAGATACGCAGTATTTT	CATSRDLKGGDTQYF
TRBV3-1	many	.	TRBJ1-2	TGTGCCAGCATGGACACGTACTATGGCTACACCTTC	CASMDTYYGYTF
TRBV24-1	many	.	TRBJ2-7	TGTGCCACCAGTGAGGCGGGGCTCTCCTACGAGCAGTACTTC	CATSEAGLSYEQYF
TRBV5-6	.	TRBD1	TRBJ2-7	TGTGCCAGCAGCTTGGCTAGACAGGGGGCCGTGGAGCAGTACTTC	CASSLARQGAVEQYF
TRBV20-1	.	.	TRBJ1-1	TGCAGTGCTAGGTCCCCGACAGGAGCCAACACTGAAGCTTTCTTT	CSARSPTGANTEAFF
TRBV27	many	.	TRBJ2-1	TGTGCCAGCAGTGGTAGTCATGAGCAGTTCTTC	CASSGSHEQFF
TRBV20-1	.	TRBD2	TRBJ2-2	TGCAGTGCTGTTGAGCTACTAGCGGGAGGCCCTTTGGGGGAGCTGTTTTTT	CSAVELLAGGPLGELFF
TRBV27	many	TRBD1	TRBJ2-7	TGTGCCAGCTCATCAGGGGGCTACGAGCAGTACTTC	CASSSGGYEQYF
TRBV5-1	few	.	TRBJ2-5	TGCGCCAGCAGCTTCGGACAGGGAGGGGGGGAGACCCAGTACTTC	CASSFGQGGGETQYF
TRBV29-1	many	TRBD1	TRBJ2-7	TGCAGCGTAGGGACAGCTTTCTCCTACGAGCAGTACTTC	CSVGTAFSYEQYF
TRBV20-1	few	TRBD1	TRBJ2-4	TGCAGTGCTAGAACGGCTGTGGGCAGGGGGCGGGAAAACATTCAGTACTTC	CSARTAVGRGRENIQYF
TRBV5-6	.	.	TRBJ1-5	TGTGCCAGCAGCTCGGGTTGGGGGGGGCCCCAGCATTTT	CASSSGWGGPQHF
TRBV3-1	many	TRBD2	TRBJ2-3	TGTGCCAGCAGCCGGACTAGCGGGGCTCCCCACACTAGCACAGATACGCAGTATTTT	CASSRTSGAPHTSTDTQYF